This record covers a single TCR beta chain. Its specificity is not known. The entry originates in a study of shared clonotypes between healthy human individuals. Profiling relied on immunoSEQ multiplex PCR, and the TCRdb table lists in-frame clones only, not all of them. The sample records more than 2 million clones, about 95% being singletons. Findings and caveats of the study: Enrolling few donors narrowed the genetic and exposure-history diversity that was represented.

Terminally differentiated effector memory CD45RA+ cells were left out of the naive CD8 fraction, which was CD45RO-negative and positively selected for CCR7. J gave up 4 bases and V 7 bases, and 5 bases lay outside the gene matches. CDR1 and CDR2 from the germline V gene are MNHEY and SVGAGI. CDR3 size: 14 residues. The sequence was collected from a man aged 18 to 29 in good health. The sample comprised naive CD8+ T cells sorted from blood. The chain combines TRBV6-5 with TRBJ2-5, with 11 nucleotides matching TRBD2. The CDR3 region has the DNA TGTGCCAGCAATGGACTAGCGGGTGGAGAGACCCAGTACTTC. Translated, it gives CASNGLAGGETQYF.